The rows below give T cell receptor beta chains drawn from one sample of a study of CD8+CD57+ T cells in acquired aplastic anemia. TCRdb reprocessed the reads with MiXCR, giving one entry per CDR3 protein. This table has approximately 130,000 distinct CDR3 sequences, 40% appearing once. Sequencing used sorted CD4+, CD8+, or CD8+CD57+ T cells (not recorded which) from PBMCs. Receptors originate from a human donor with aplastic anemia. Both conserved end residues are part of each CDR3. A D gene is named only where the DNA matches it firmly. The size of a clone is reported for some rows only, either as once, few or many, or as a class for expanded clones.

once NA TRBJ1-2 TRBV7-2 CASSLGRLYGYTF TGTGCCAGCAGCCTCGGGAGGTTATATGGCTACACCTTC
NA NA TRBJ1-2 TRBV15 CATSRQGEANYGYTF TGTGCCACCAGCAGACAGGGAGAAGCTAACTATGGCTACACCTTC
NA NA TRBJ1-1 TRBV15 CATSPGTEAFF TGTGCCACCAGCCCCGGGACTGAAGCTTTCTTT
many NA TRBJ2-1 TRBV12-3/TRBV12-4 CASSFENEQFF TGTGCCAGCAGTTTTGAAAATGAGCAGTTCTTC
NA NA TRBJ2-3 TRBV10-3 CAISEALGDTQYF TGTGCCATCAGTGAGGCCTTAGGGGATACGCAGTATTTT
NA TRBD1 TRBJ2-2 TRBV12-3/TRBV12-4 CASSRTGGTGELFF TGTGCCAGCAGTCGGACAGGGGGCACCGGGGAGCTGTTTTTT
NA NA TRBJ1-1 TRBV29-1 CSVVRQMNTEAFF TGCAGCGTTGTTCGACAGATGAACACTGAAGCTTTCTTT
many NA TRBJ2-7 TRBV6-1 CASRIPVVPEQYF TGTGCCAGCAGGATACCGGTAGTTCCCGAGCAGTACTTC
few TRBD1 TRBJ1-4 TRBV6-2/TRBV6-3 CASSSEGAGTNEKLFF TGTGCCAGCAGTTCCGAGGGGGCCGGGACTAATGAAAAACTGTTTTTT
NA TRBD1 TRBJ2-5 TRBV3-1 CASSQDQPGTGSETQYF TGTGCCAGCAGCCAAGATCAGCCCGGGACAGGGTCCGAGACCCAGTACTTC
many NA TRBJ1-4 TRBV5-1 CASSLVPVRDEKLFF TGCGCCAGCAGCTTGGTTCCGGTAAGGGATGAAAAACTGTTTTTT
NA NA TRBJ2-7 TRBV12-3/TRBV12-4 CASSLGLPEQYF TGTGCCAGCAGTTTAGGACTACCCGAGCAGTACTTC
NA NA TRBJ2-7 TRBV2 CASSATRRGTTYEQYF TGTGCCAGCAGTGCCACGCGTCGAGGGACGACCTACGAGCAGTACTTC
NA TRBD1 TRBJ1-1 TRBV19 CASRFITGGYTEAFF TGTGCCAGTAGATTTATAACAGGGGGCTACACTGAAGCTTTCTTT
NA NA TRBJ2-1 TRBV7-6 CASSWDYNEQFF TGTGCCAGCAGCTGGGATTACAATGAGCAGTTCTTC
NA NA TRBJ2-7 TRBV7-9 CASSLDTYEQYF TGTGCCAGCAGCTTAGATACCTACGAGCAGTACTTC